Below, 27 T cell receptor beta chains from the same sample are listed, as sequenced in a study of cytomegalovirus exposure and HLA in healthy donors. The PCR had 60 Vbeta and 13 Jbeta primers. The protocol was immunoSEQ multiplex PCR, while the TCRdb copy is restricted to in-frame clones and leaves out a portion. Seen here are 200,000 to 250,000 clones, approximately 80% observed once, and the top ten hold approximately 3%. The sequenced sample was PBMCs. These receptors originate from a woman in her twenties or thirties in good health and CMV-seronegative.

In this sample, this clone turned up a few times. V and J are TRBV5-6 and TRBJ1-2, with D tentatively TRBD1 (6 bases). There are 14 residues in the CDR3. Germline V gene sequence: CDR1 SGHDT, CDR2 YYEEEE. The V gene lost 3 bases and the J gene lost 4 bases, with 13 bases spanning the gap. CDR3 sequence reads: CASSSYPGAYGYTF. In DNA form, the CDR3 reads TGTGCCAGCAGCTCGTACCCAGGGGCCTATGGCTACACCTTC.

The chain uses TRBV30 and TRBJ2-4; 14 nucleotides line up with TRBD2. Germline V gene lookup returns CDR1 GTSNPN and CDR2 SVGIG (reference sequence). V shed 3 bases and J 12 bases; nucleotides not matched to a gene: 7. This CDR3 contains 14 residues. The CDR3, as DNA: TGTGCCTGGAGATCGACTAGCGGGGGGGCGTCTCAGTACTTC. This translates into CAWRSTSGGASQYF.

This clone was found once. CDR3 nucleotides: TGTGCCTGGAGTAGAACAGGTCGGAGTCAGCCCCAGCATTTT. It codes for CAWSRTGRSQPQHF. The chain employs TRBV30 and TRBJ1-5, with a tentative D call TRBD1 (5 bases). Trimming removed 2 bases at V and 6 bases at J, with 14 bases between. This CDR3 has 14 amino acids. CDR1 and CDR2 from the germline V gene are GTSNPN and SVGIG (reference sequence). Complete variable domain (other parts from reference TRBV30 and TRBJ1-5): SQTIHQWPATLVQPVGSPLSLECTVEGTSNPNLYWYRQAAGRGLQLLFYSVGIGQISSEVPQNLSASRPQDRQFILSSKKLLLSDSGFYLCAWSRTGRSQPQHFGDGTRLSIL.

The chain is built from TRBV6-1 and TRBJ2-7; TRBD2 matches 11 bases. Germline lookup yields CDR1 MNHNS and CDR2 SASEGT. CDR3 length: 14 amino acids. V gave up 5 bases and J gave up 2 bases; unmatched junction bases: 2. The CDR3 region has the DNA TGTGCCAGCAGTCCGGGACTAGCGGCCTACGAGCAGTACTTC. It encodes CASSPGLAAYEQYF.

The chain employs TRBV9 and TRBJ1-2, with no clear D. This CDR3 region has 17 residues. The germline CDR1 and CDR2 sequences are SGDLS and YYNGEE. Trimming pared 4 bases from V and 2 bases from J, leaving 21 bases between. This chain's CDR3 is CASSNPSTPGVNYGYTF. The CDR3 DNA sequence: TGTGCCAGCAGCAACCCATCGACCCCAGGCGTCAACTATGGCTACACCTTC.

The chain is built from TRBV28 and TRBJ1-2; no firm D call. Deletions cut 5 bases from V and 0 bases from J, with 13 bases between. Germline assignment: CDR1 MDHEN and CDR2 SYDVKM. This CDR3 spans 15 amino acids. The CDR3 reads CASSPPTAANYGYTF. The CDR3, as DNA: TGTGCCAGCAGTCCGCCGACCGCGGCTAACTATGGCTACACCTTC.

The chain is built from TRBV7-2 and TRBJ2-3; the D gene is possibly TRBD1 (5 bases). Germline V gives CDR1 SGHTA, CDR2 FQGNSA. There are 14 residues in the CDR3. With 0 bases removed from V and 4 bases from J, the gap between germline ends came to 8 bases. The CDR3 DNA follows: TGTGCCAGCAGCTTAGCGGGGCCGGCAGATACGCAGTATTTT. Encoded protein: CASSLAGPADTQYF.

CDR3 sequence (DNA): TGTGCCAGCAGCCTCGGGGGAGGCCAGTACTTC. Protein product: CASSLGGGQYF. V and J are TRBV28 and TRBJ2-7, with D possibly matching TRBD2 (6 bases). Germline CDR1 is MDHEN and CDR2 is SYDVKM. The CDR3 sequence is 11 residues long. V lost 6 bases to trimming and J lost 10 bases, with 13 bases between them.

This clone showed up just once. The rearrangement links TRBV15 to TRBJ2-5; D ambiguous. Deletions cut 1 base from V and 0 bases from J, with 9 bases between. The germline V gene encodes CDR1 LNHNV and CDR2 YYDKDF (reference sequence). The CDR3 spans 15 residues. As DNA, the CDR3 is TGTGCCACCAGCAGAGGTGGTAGAGACCAAGAGACCCAGTACTTC. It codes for CATSRGGRDQETQYF.

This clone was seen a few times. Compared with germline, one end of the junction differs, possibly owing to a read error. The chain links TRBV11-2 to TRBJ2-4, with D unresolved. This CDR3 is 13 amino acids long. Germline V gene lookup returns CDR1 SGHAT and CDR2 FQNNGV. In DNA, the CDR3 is TGTGCCAGCAGCTTAGGGTCCGGAGCAGTTGTGGACTTC. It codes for CASSLGSGAVVDF.

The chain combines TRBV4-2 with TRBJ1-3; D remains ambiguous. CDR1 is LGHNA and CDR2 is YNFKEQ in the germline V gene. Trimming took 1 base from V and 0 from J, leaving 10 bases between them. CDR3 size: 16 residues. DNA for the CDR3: TGTGCCAGCAGCCAAGTTGAGTTAGACTCTGGAAACACCATATATTTT. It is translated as CASSQVELDSGNTIYF.

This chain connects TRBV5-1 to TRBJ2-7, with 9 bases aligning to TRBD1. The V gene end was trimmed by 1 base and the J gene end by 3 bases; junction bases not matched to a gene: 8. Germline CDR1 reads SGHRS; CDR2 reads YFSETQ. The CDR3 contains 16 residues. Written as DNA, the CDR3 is TGCGCCAGCAGCTTGACGACGGGACAGGGTCTCTACGAGCAGTACTTC. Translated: CASSLTTGQGLYEQYF.

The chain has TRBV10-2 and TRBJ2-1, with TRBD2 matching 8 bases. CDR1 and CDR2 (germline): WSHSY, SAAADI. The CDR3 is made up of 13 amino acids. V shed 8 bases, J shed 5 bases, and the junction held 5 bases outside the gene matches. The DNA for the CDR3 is TGCGCCAGCGGGACTAGAGCCCACAATGAGCAGTTCTTC. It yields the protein CASGTRAHNEQFF.

The CDR3 DNA is TGTGCCAGCAGTGATGACAGGGGGAATGGCTACACCTTC. Translated: CASSDDRGNGYTF. This chain connects TRBV6-1 to TRBJ1-2; 9 bases agree with TRBD1. Germline V lookup: CDR1 MNHNS, CDR2 SASEGT. Germline trimming cut 3 bases from V and 6 bases from J; bases unmatched to any gene: 2. There are 13 residues in the CDR3.

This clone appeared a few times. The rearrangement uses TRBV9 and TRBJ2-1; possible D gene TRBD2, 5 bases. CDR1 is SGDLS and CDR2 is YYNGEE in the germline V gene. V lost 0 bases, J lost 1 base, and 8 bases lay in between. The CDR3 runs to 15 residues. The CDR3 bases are TGTGCCAGCAGCGTAGCTAGCCAGTCCTACAATGAGCAGTTCTTC. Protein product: CASSVASQSYNEQFF.

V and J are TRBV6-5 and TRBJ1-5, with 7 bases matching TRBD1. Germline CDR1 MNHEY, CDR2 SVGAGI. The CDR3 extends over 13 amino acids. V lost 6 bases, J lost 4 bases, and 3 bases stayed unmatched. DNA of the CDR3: TGTGCCAGCAGGTCGACAGGGAATCAGCCCCAGCATTTT. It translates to CASRSTGNQPQHF.

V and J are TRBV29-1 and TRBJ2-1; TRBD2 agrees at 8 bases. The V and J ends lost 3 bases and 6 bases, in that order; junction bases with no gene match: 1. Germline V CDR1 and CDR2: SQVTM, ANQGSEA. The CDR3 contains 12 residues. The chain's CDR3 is CSVDGTSNEQFF. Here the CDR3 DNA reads TGCAGCGTTGATGGGACTAGCAATGAGCAGTTCTTC.

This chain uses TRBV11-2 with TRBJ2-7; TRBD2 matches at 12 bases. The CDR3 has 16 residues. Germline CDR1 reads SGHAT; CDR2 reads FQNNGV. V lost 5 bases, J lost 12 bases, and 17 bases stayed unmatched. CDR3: CASSPNTGLAGKSRYF. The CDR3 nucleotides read TGTGCCAGCAGCCCCAATACAGGACTAGCGGGAAAATCCAGGTACTTC.

CDR3 protein: CASSWRTVGTEAFF. CDR3 bases: TGCGCCAGCAGCTGGCGGACAGTCGGCACTGAAGCTTTCTTT. This chain joins TRBV5-1 and TRBJ1-1, with D possibly being TRBD1 (6 bases). The CDR3 is 14 amino acids. V was shortened by 3 bases and J by 4 bases, with 13 bases between the two germline ends. Germline assignment: CDR1 SGHRS and CDR2 YFSETQ. The complete variable domain, with remaining parts taken from reference TRBV5-1 and TRBJ1-1, reads KAGVTQTPRYLIKTRGQQVTLSCSPISGHRSVSWYQQTPGQGLQFLFEYFSETQRNKGNFPGRFSGRQFSNSRSEMNVSTLELGDSALYLCASSWRTVGTEAFFGQGTRLTVV.

The CDR3 region has the DNA TGTGCCAGCAGCCCGACTCTTTTCGGTGATAACACTGAAGCTTTCTTT. Translated: CASSPTLFGDNTEAFF. The V call is TRBV11-1, the J call TRBJ1-1, with unresolved D. The germline gives CDR1 SGHAT, CDR2 FQDESV (reference sequence). Between the trimmed V and J ends, which lost 5 bases and 2 bases, there was a span of 18 bases. The CDR3 spans 16 residues.

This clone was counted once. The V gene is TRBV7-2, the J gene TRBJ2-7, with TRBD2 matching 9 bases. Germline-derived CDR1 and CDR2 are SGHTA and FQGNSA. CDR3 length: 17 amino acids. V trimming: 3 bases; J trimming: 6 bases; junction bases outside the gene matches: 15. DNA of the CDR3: TGTGCCAGCAGCTTGTGGCCGTTGGCGGGAGGGCTAATCGAGCAGTACTTC. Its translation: CASSLWPLAGGLIEQYF.

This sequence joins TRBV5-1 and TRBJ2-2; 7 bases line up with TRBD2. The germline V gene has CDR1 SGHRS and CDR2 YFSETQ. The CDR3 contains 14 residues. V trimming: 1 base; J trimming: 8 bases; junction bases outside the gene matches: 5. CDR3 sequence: CASSLIGGSGELFF. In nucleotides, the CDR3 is TGCGCCAGCAGCTTGATCGGGGGGTCGGGGGAGCTGTTTTTT.

The CDR3 DNA follows: TGTGCCAGTAGCCAAAGACAGGTCGGAAAACTGTTTTTT. Its protein is CASSQRQVGKLFF. This chain connects TRBV19 to TRBJ1-4; D might be TRBD1 (6 bases). This CDR3 is built from 13 residues. In germline, CDR1 is LNHDA, CDR2 SQIVND (reference sequence). Trimming removed 6 bases at V and 10 bases at J, with 15 bases between.

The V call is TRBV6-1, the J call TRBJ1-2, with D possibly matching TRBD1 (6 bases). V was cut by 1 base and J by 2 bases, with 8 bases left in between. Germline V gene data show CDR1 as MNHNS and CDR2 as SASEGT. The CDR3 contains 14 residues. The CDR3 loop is CASSEVDRNYGYTF. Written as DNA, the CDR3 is TGTGCCAGCAGTGAAGTAGACAGGAACTATGGCTACACCTTC.

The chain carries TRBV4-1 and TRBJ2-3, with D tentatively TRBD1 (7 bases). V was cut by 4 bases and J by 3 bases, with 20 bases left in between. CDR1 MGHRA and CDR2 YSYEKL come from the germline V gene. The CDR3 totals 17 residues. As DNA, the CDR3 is TGCGCCAGCAGCCGAGAGTATCGCAGGGGGGAGACAGATACGCAGTATTTT. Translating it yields CASSREYRRGETDTQYF.

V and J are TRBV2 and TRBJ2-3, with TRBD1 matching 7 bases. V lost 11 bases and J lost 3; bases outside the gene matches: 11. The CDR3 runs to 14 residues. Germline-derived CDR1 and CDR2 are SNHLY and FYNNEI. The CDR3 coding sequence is TGTGCCTCACACCGGAGGACAGGAACAGATACGCAGTATTTT. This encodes CASHRRTGTDTQYF. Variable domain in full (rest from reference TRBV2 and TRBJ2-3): EPEVTQTPSHQVTQMGQEVILRCVPISNHLYFYWYRQILGQKVEFLVSFYNNEISEKSEIFDDQFSVERPDGSNFTLKIRSTKLEDSAMYFCASHRRTGTDTQYFGPGTRLTVL.

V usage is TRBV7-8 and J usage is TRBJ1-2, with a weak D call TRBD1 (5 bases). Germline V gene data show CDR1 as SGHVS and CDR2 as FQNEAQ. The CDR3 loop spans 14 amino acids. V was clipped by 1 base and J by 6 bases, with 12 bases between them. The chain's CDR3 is CASSLDRRGNGYTF. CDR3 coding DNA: TGTGCCAGCAGCTTAGACAGGCGCGGTAATGGCTACACCTTC.